This entry is about one T cell receptor beta chain. What this receptor recognizes is not known. No base-level quality is on record; no much larger clone is a single base apart. Using the deep immunoSEQ assay, multiplex PCR amplified TCR CDR3 regions from genomic DNA. Extracted genomic DNA from each cell subset was spread evenly across all wells of several immunoSEQ 96-well plates, with each plate serving as a replicate. For sorted subsets, 200 ng of genomic DNA, equivalent to tens of thousands of T cell genomes, went into each replicate PCR. The purified libraries were quantified using a Qubit 3.0 fluorometer, sized with a Bioanalyzer 2100, and then quantified again using the KAPA Library Quantification kit. Each immunoSEQ 96-well plate was sequenced on its own single-read 150-cycle Illumina NextSeq 550 flow cell. For the original study's pipeline: Because the immunoSEQ output held only junctional sequences and lacked quality scores, the filtering could not match the filtering applied to full-length reads. To assign V/J genes and CDR3, sequences were annotated against IMGT germline references using PyIR, a Python wrapper for IgBLAST v1.9. Reads were removed for weak V/J assignments (E-value above 1e-6), missing CDR3, stop codons, out-of-frame junctions, or ambiguous translated residues. V3J clonotypes were defined as sequences sharing the same inferred V gene, J gene, and CDR3 amino acid sequence. Percentage overlap between repertoires was calculated by dividing the number of shared unique clonotypes by the size of the smaller repertoire. Repertoire richness was assessed with RTK rarefaction, the Chao1 estimator, and Recon v2.1 estimates of unobserved clonotypes. Generation probabilities were computed with OLGA for all TCRbeta clonotypes obtained by the gDNA method from a handful of donors. TCRdb stores this immuneACCESS table with in-frame sequences only. Part of the clones is absent; in the studies checked, under half of the shortfall reflects unresolved V genes, and no reason is known for the rest. That table is the source of V, J and clone size, and D and trimming were worked out from the DNA. This sample has over a million clones in its table, and more than 95% of those were observed once. The ten largest clones represent 1% to 1.5% of the sample.

The sample originates from a study of shared clonotypes between healthy human individuals (dated by TCRdb to 2020 to 2021). Concerning the study at large: A few men and a couple of women, aged 18 to 49 years, made up the cohort. For each donor, CD4 naive and CD4 memory were each run on three plates, CD8 naive on two plates, and CD8 memory on one plate. To estimate repertoire size and how much clonotypes are shared between individuals, the study performed deep sequencing of blood TCR repertoires from roughly five healthy adults. To increase sequencing depth and limit assay-specific biases, TCR repertoire library preparation and sequencing were carried out by different laboratories using diverse techniques. Between about 0.9 and 10 billion PBMCs per donor were obtained by leukapheresis.

The donors were healthy, HIV-negative adults who had no recently reported acute infections or vaccinations. Every donor was a Caucasian adult living in Nashville, Tennessee, USA. CD4+ T cells were enriched by magnetic negative selection, after which naive cells were positively selected on CD45RA and the negative fraction was taken as the memory subset. After blood collection by leukapheresis, PBMCs were isolated using Ficoll-Histopaque density gradient centrifugation and then cryopreserved in the vapor phase of liquid nitrogen. Analytical flow cytometry was used to check the purity and quantity of each magnetically sorted T cell population. From each sorted fraction, genomic DNA was isolated and quantified by UV absorbance on a Nanodrop 2000c. CDR1 and CDR2 are drawn from the germline V gene (reference sequence): SEHNR, FQNEAQ. The CDR3 covers 15 residues, taking in both the cysteine and the phenylalanine. Of all the DNA, just the CDR3 is kept, 45 bases in frame from base 1. V gives up 4 bases and J gives up 3 bases, and the segment between their germline ends measures 15 bases.

Beyond this particular receptor, the publication reports: Sampling was restricted to blood, and TCR repertoires in tissues likely differ from the TCR repertoires found in blood. Larger estimated clonotype richness was generally found for naive subsets than for memory subsets. Pairwise subsampling indicated that sequencing depth was expected to affect the degree of clonotype sharing among donors. Incomplete sequencing was indicated by rarefaction of sorted-subset datasets, despite the large sequencing depth. Across several donors, about 5.2% of naive CD4, roughly 3.3% of naive CD8, 2.3% of memory CD4, and 0.3% to 0.45% of memory CD8 clonotypes were shared. The genetic and exposure-history diversity represented was limited by the small number of donors. Compared with non-shared clonotypes, the clonotypes found in all four sorted-subset donors had higher generation probabilities.

Specimen: naive CD4+ T cells sorted from blood. The cell subset or site label on this specimen signifies: CD45RA+ positively selected. The chain links TRBV7-9 with TRBJ2-5; the D gene is perhaps TRBD1, from 7 matching bases. The origin of this receptor is a man aged 25-45 years in good health. The nucleotide sequence is TGTGCCAGCAGCTCGGGGGACAGTCCCGAAGAGACCCAGTACTTC. This codes for CASSSGDSPEETQYF.